This is a list of T cell receptor beta chains from one sample in a study of shared clonotypes between healthy human individuals. Sequenced by immunoSEQ multiplex PCR; TCRdb stores in-frame clones only, minus some. The repertoire consists of roughly 2,300,000 clones, with around 90% occurring once and the leading ten covering 0.37%. Input material: naive CD4+ T cells from PBMCs. These receptors were obtained from a man in his late teens or twenties in good health. Some clones in this sample may be carry-over from other donors' samples. The CDR3 runs from the conserved cysteine through the conserved F or W. The D gene is left open where the match is weak. Where a row states a size, it is once, few, many or the class of an expanded clone; other rows omit it.

TRBV29-1	TRBD2	TRBJ2-5	once	CSVGTSGRGGETQYF	TGCAGCGTTGGGACTAGCGGGAGAGGCGGAGAGACCCAGTACTTC
TRBV19	.	TRBJ1-5	.	CASTMGGLPSGQPQHF	TGTGCCAGTACGATGGGGGGACTCCCGTCGGGTCAGCCCCAGCATTTT
TRBV7-9	.	TRBJ2-7	once	CASSFRDFQWQYF	TGTGCCAGCAGCTTCCGGGACTTTCAATGGCAGTACTTC
TRBV7-3	.	TRBJ2-5	.	CASSLRPVETQYF	TGTGCCAGCAGCTTAAGGCCTGTTGAGACCCAGTACTTC
TRBV5-6	.	TRBJ1-2	.	CASNPGQGVYGYTF	TGTGCCAGCAACCCTGGGCAGGGCGTGTATGGCTACACCTTC
TRBV18	TRBD1	TRBJ1-1	.	CASSQDRGLNTEAFF	TGTGCCAGCTCACAGGACAGGGGGCTGAACACTGAAGCTTTCTTT
TRBV19	.	TRBJ2-5	once	CASSIGTIRTLETQYF	TGTGCCAGTAGTATTGGCACCATCCGGACGCTGGAGACCCAGTACTTC
TRBV18	.	TRBJ2-7	.	CASSPTTTTNSYEQYF	TGTGCCAGCTCCCCGACGACCACCACGAACTCCTACGAGCAGTACTTC
TRBV5-1	TRBD2	TRBJ2-3	.	CASSLGVAGPASTDTQYF	TGCGCCAGCAGCTTGGGGGTAGCGGGACCCGCTAGCACAGATACGCAGTATTTT
TRBV19	.	TRBJ2-7	.	CASSIADSYEQYF	TGTGCCAGTAGTATAGCGGACTCCTACGAGCAGTACTTC
TRBV5-1	.	TRBJ1-2	.	CASSLSLGQGLSSSYGYTF	TGCGCCAGCAGCTTGTCATTAGGGCAGGGCCTATCTTCCTCCTATGGCTACACCTTC
TRBV18	.	TRBJ1-5	.	CASSQLRGPEPQHF	TGTGCCAGCTCACAATTGCGGGGTCCGGAGCCCCAGCATTTT
TRBV14	TRBD1	TRBJ1-2	.	CASSAGGEGLSYGYTF	TGTGCCAGCAGCGCAGGGGGCGAAGGTTTGTCTTATGGCTACACCTTC
TRBV7-3	TRBD2	TRBJ2-3	.	CASSHSSGGADTQYF	TGTGCCAGCAGCCATAGTAGCGGGGGGGCAGATACGCAGTATTTT
TRBV14	TRBD2	TRBJ2-7	once	CASSQGLARGQYF	TGTGCCAGCAGCCAAGGACTAGCCCGCGGGCAGTACTTC
TRBV5-6	TRBD2	TRBJ2-3	.	CASSLAGGLDTQYF	TGTGCCAGCAGCTTAGCGGGAGGATTAGATACGCAGTATTTT
TRBV2	.	TRBJ1-2	.	CASSQLGGYTF	TGTGCCAGCAGTCAACTTGGGGGCTACACCTTC
TRBV5-6	TRBD1	TRBJ2-1	.	CASSSTGAAYNEQFF	TGTGCCAGCAGCTCAACAGGGGCGGCCTACAATGAGCAGTTCTTC
TRBV7-8	TRBD1	TRBJ2-3	.	CASSFVTGASTDTQYF	TGTGCCAGCAGCTTTGTAACAGGGGCTAGCACAGATACGCAGTATTTT
TRBV29-1	.	TRBJ1-1	.	CSVEWQSNTEAFF	TGCAGCGTTGAATGGCAGTCGAACACTGAAGCTTTCTTT
TRBV15	TRBD2	TRBJ2-1	.	CATSSLRGAASGSSYNEQFF	TGTGCCACCAGCAGCCTACGGGGGGCGGCGAGCGGGAGCTCCTACAATGAGCAGTTCTTC
TRBV10-3	.	TRBJ1-4	.	CAISDQGSEKLFF	TGTGCCATCAGTGACCAGGGAAGTGAAAAACTGTTTTTT
TRBV27	.	TRBJ1-1	.	CASKKDLPNTEAFF	TGTGCCAGCAAAAAAGACCTACCGAACACTGAAGCTTTCTTT
TRBV7-9	.	TRBJ2-6	.	CASGHAGAGANVLTF	TGTGCCAGCGGACACGCCGGGGCTGGGGCCAACGTCCTGACTTTC
TRBV7-9	.	TRBJ1-2	.	CASSRLPNSAYGYTF	TGTGCCAGCAGCCGGCTACCGAATTCCGCCTATGGCTACACCTTC